This T cell receptor (beta chain) was found in a study of PD-1 blockade in classical Hodgkin lymphoma. The CDR3 covers 15 residues. From germline, CDR1 is KGHSY and CDR2 FQNENV. Deletions cut 2 bases from V and 5 bases from J, with 13 bases between. Each of the patients experienced relapse following autologous stem cell transplantation, and their brentuximab vedotin exposure differed. Assay used: immunoSEQ multiplex PCR; TCRdb lists only in-frame clones, some missing. The profile shows some 96,000 clones, roughly 92% of them singletons. The receptor was isolated from a human donor with classical Hodgkin lymphoma. The starting material was peripheral blood mononuclear cells (PBMCs), obtained at baseline. The chain carries TRBV16 and TRBJ1-5; D might be TRBD1 (5 bases). DNA for the CDR3: TGTGCCAGCAGCCAACCGGACCTGGGGGATCAGCCCCAGCATTTT. It codes for CASSQPDLGDQPQHF.